A selection of T cell receptor beta chains follows, all from one sample in a study of blood T cell repertoires in COVID-19. Method: immunoSEQ multiplex PCR; TCRdb's copy keeps in-frame clones and lacks some. The data contain around 200,000 clones, approximately 90% of them singletons. Sequencing input: PBMCs or T cells enriched from blood (not recorded which). All receptors come from a man aged 25 to 45 who had recovered from COVID-19. Both conserved end residues are part of each CDR3. A D gene is named only where the DNA matches it firmly. Size values are once, few and many counts, or a class for expanded clones, and some rows have none.

TRBD2	NA	TRBV9	TRBJ2-7	CASSVDSGSSYEQYF	TGTGCCAGCAGCGTGGATAGCGGGAGCTCCTACGAGCAGTACTTC
NA	NA	TRBV7-9	TRBJ2-5	CASSLVPQETQYF	TGTGCCAGCAGCTTAGTTCCACAAGAGACCCAGTACTTC
TRBD1	few	TRBV19	TRBJ1-1	CASAQGGIEAFF	TGTGCCAGCGCACAGGGGGGGATTGAAGCTTTCTTT
TRBD2	NA	TRBV24-1	TRBJ2-2	CATSDLGTSGKTGELFF	TGTGCCACCAGTGATTTAGGGACTAGCGGTAAGACCGGGGAGCTGTTTTTT
NA	NA	TRBV10-3	TRBJ2-7	CAISESILWTNSYEQYF	TGTGCCATCAGTGAGTCGATCCTCTGGACTAACTCCTACGAGCAGTACTTC
NA	NA	TRBV2	TRBJ2-2	CASSRVNTGELFF	TGTGCCAGCAGTCGCGTGAACACCGGGGAGCTGTTTTTT
NA	NA	TRBV3-1/TRBV3-2	TRBJ2-3	CASSPDLHTDTQYF	TGTGCCAGCAGCCCCGACTTGCACACAGATACGCAGTATTTT
TRBD2	NA	TRBV9	TRBJ2-7	CASSLQPGGTYEQYF	TGTGCCAGCAGCCTCCAACCGGGGGGTACTTACGAGCAGTACTTC
NA	NA	TRBV28	TRBJ2-6	CASSLRGAGSGANVLTF	TGTGCCAGCAGTTTACGGGGGGCGGGTTCTGGGGCCAACGTCCTGACTTTC
NA	NA	TRBV7-9	TRBJ1-4	CASSDSATNEKLFF	TGTGCCAGCAGCGACAGTGCAACTAATGAAAAACTGTTTTTT
NA	NA	TRBV28	TRBJ2-2	CATQAGNTGELFF	TGTGCCACCCAGGCAGGGAACACCGGGGAGCTGTTTTTT
NA	NA	TRBV12-3/TRBV12-4	TRBJ1-1	CASRLGGWTEAFF	TGTGCCAGCAGGTTGGGGGGTTGGACTGAAGCTTTCTTT
TRBD2	NA	TRBV11-2	TRBJ2-4	CASRQAGGGAKNIQYF	TGTGCCAGCAGGCAAGCGGGAGGTGGGGCCAAAAACATTCAGTACTTC
NA	NA	TRBV18	TRBJ1-1	CASSSTPTGLNTEAFF	TGTGCCAGCTCATCCACCCCGACGGGGTTGAACACTGAAGCTTTCTTT
TRBD2	few	TRBV5-4	TRBJ2-5	CASSLAGGRKTQYF	TGTGCCAGCAGCCTAGCGGGGGGGAGGAAGACCCAGTACTTC
TRBD1	NA	TRBV24-1	TRBJ1-2	CATSLSGTGYTF	TGTGCCACCAGCCTATCCGGGACAGGGTACACCTTC
TRBD2	NA	TRBV11-1	TRBJ2-1	CASSSRAGGNEQFF	TGTGCCAGCAGCTCGAGAGCGGGAGGTAATGAGCAGTTCTTC
NA	NA	TRBV21-1	TRBJ1-6	CASSKGGTGVPPLHF	TGTGCCAGCAGCAAAGGAGGGACAGGGGTGCCACCCCTCCACTTT
NA	NA	TRBV9	TRBJ1-5	CASSVGQVYQPQHF	TGTGCCAGCAGCGTAGGACAGGTTTATCAGCCCCAGCATTTT
TRBD1	NA	TRBV30	TRBJ1-5	CAWSRDRGVGQPQHF	TGTGCCTGGAGTCGGGACAGGGGAGTAGGGCAGCCCCAGCATTTT
NA	NA	TRBV12-3/TRBV12-4	TRBJ2-3	CASSREADTQYF	TGTGCCAGCAGCCGAGAGGCAGATACGCAGTATTTT